This note documents a single T cell receptor beta chain sequence. The CDR3 sequence is 13 residues long. V lost 2 bases and J lost 2, with 6 bases in between. CDR1 SGHDT and CDR2 YYEEEE come from the germline V gene. These data are taken from a study of CD8 T cells in Susac syndrome. After extraction with the RNeasy kit, roughly 0.5 to 1 ug of the RNA was reverse transcribed using random hexamers. Coverage of TCR beta CDR3 amplification by immunoSEQ multiplex PCR extended to 54 Vbeta and 13 Jbeta. TCRdb reprocessed the immunoSEQ multiplex PCR reads via MiXCR and lists one record per CDR3 protein. The sample shows about 140,000 distinct CDR3 sequences, 85% to 95% of them seen only once. Healthy donors served as age- and sex-matched controls. CD8+ and CD4+ T cells were negatively isolated; TEMRA cells were FACS-enriched.

The TCR sequence derives from a human donor in good health. The chain links TRBV5-6 to TRBJ2-3; D unresolved. The sequencing sample was made of CD8+ T cells from PBMCs. As DNA, the CDR3 is TGTGCCAGCAGCTTAGAAACCACAGATACGCAGTATTTT. Translation gives CASSLETTDTQYF.